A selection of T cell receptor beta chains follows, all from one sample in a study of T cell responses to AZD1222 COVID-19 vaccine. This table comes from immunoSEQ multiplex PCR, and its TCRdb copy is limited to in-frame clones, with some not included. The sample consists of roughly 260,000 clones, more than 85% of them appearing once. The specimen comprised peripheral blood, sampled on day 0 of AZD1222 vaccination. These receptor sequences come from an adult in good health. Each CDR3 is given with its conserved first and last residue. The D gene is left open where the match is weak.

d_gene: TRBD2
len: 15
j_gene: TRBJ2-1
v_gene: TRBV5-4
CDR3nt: TGTGCCAGCAGCGGGGGACTAGCGGGGGCTAATGAGCAGTTCTTC
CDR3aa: CASSGGLAGANEQFF

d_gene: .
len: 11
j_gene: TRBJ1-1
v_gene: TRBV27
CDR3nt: TGTGCCAGCAGTTTATCCGGGGAAGCTTTCTTT
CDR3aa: CASSLSGEAFF

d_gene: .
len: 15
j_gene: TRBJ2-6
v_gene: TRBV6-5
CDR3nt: TGTGCCAGCACCTCAAGGGAGGCTGGGGCCAACGTCCTGACTTTC
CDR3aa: CASTSREAGANVLTF

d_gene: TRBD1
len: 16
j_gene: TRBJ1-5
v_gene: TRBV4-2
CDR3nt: TGTGCCAGCAGCCCTTGGACAGGCCTTAATAATCAGCCCCAGCATTTT
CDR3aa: CASSPWTGLNNQPQHF

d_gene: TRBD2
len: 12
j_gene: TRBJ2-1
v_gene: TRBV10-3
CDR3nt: TGTGCCATCGCGGGAGGCGGGAATGAGCAGTTCTTC
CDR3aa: CAIAGGGNEQFF

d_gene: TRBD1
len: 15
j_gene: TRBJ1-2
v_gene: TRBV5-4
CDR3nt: TGTGCCAGCAGCTTGGCGTACAGGGGTGGGGATGGCTACACCTTC
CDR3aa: CASSLAYRGGDGYTF

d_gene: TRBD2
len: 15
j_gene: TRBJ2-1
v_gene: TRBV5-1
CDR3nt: TGCGCCAGCAACCAAGTTACTAGCGGGAGTTCTGAGCAGTTCTTC
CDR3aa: CASNQVTSGSSEQFF

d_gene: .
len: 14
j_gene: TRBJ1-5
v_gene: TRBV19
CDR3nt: TGTGCCAGTAGTTACGACAGTAGCAATCAGCCCCAGCATTTT
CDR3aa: CASSYDSSNQPQHF

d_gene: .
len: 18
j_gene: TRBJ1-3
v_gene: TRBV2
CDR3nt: TGTGCCAGCAGTGAAGGGGCCCCGGGGGCGAGCTCTGGAAACACCATATATTTT
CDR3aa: CASSEGAPGASSGNTIYF

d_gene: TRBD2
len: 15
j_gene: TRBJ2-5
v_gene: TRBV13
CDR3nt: TGTGCCAGCAGGGCCGGGACTAGCGGTAGAGAGACCCAGTACTTC
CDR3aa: CASRAGTSGRETQYF